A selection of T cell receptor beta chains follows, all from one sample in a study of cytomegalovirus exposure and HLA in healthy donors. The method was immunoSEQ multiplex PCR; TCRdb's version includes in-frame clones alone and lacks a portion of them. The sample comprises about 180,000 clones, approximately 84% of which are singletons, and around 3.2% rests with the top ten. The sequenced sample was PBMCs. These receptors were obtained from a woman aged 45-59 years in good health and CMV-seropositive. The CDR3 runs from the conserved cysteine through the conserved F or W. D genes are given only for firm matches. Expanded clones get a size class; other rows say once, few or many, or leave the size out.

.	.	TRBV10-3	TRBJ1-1	TGTGCCATCAGTGAGCGCCAGGGTGGTCGCACTGAAGCTTTCTTT	CAISERQGGRTEAFF
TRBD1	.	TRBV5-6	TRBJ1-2	TGTGCCAGCAGCCTGTCGGGACAGGGGGCTAATGGCTACACCTTC	CASSLSGQGANGYTF
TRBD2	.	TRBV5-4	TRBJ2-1	TGTGCCAGCAGCTTGTTAGCGGGACGGACCTACAATGAGCAGTTCTTC	CASSLLAGRTYNEQFF
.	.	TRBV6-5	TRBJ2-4	TGTGCCAGCAGTTACGACGGTTCAGGCAAAAACAGTCAGTACTTC	CASSYDGSGKNSQYF
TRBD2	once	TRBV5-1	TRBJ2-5	TGCGCCAGCAGCTTGAAAGTGGCGGGAGGGAGGGAGACCCAGTACTTC	CASSLKVAGGRETQYF
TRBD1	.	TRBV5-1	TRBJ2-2	TGCGCCAGCAGTAGGGACAGAACGAACACCGGGGAGCTGTTTTTT	CASSRDRTNTGELFF
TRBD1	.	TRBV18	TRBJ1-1	TGTGCCAGCTCACCTCTGGACAGGGAAGCTTTCTTT	CASSPLDREAFF
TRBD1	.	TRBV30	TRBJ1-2	TGTGCCTGGAGTGAGAGGACAGGGGGCTATGGCTACACCTTC	CAWSERTGGYGYTF
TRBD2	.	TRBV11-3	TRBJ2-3	TGTGCCAGCAGCCCGGGCGGGAGTGAAAATACGCAGTATTTT	CASSPGGSENTQYF
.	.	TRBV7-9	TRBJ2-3	TGTGCCAGCAGCCCCCTAGCGCCCAGCACAGATACGCAGTATTTT	CASSPLAPSTDTQYF
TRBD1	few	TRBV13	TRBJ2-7	TGTGCCAGCAGCCGTAACCGGGACAGGTTGAGCTACGAGCAGTACTTC	CASSRNRDRLSYEQYF
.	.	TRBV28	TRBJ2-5	TGTGCCAGCAGTTTAAACGGAGAAGAGACCCAGTACTTC	CASSLNGEETQYF
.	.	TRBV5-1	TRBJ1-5	TGCGCCAGCAGACCGGACAGCCATCAGCCCCAGCATTTT	CASRPDSHQPQHF
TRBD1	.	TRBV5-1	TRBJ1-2	TGCGCCAGCAGCTCTAATCCGGGACAGGGGGCTGGTGGCTACACCTTC	CASSSNPGQGAGGYTF
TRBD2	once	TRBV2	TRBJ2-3	TGTGCCAGCAACCAGCGGGGCGGTGATACGCAGTATTTT	CASNQRGGDTQYF
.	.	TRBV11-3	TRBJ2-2	TGTGCCAGCAGCTTAACCGGGTTTCTCACCGGGGAGCTGTTTTTT	CASSLTGFLTGELFF
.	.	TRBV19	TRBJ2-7	TGTGCCAGTAGTGAACGTGACGGAGGCTCCTACGAGCAGTACTTC	CASSERDGGSYEQYF
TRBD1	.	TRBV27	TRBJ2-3	TGTGCCAGCAGTTTCCTTCGCGACAGGGGGTTCACAGATACGCAGTATTTT	CASSFLRDRGFTDTQYF
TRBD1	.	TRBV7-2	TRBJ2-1	TGTGCCAGCAGCCCGACAGGGACCTCCTACAATGAGCAGTTCTTC	CASSPTGTSYNEQFF
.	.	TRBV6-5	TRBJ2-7	TGTGCCAGCAGTTACGTCGGATTTCAGGGGACCTACGAGCAGTACTTC	CASSYVGFQGTYEQYF
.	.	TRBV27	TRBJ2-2	TGTGCCAGCAGTTCCTCGAGGGGGAAGGACACCGGAGAGCTGTTTTTT	CASSSSRGKDTGELFF
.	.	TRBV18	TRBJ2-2	TGTGCCAGCTCACCGAGCCCCAGGGCATTAAACACCGGGGAGCTGTTTTTT	CASSPSPRALNTGELFF
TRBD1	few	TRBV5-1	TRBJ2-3	TGCGCCAGCAGCTTGGAGGGACAGCCCACAGATACGCAGTATTTT	CASSLEGQPTDTQYF
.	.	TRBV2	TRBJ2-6	TGTGCCAGCAGTGACGGGGGACAGTCTGGGGCCAACGTCCTGACTTTC	CASSDGGQSGANVLTF
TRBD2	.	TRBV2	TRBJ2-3	TGTGCCAGCAAGGCGGGGGGATCAGATACGCAGTATTTT	CASKAGGSDTQYF
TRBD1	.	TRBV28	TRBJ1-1	TGTGCCAGCAGTTCCCTCGGACAGGGGCCTCGAGCTTTCTTT	CASSSLGQGPRAFF
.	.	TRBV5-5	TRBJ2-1	TGTGCCAGCAGCCTGTTTAGCGGAGTATACAATGAGCAGTTCTTC	CASSLFSGVYNEQFF
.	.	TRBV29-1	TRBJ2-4	TGCAGCGTTCGTCAAGCTAAACTAGCCAAAAACAGTCAGTACTTC	CSVRQAKLAKNSQYF
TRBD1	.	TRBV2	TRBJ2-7	TGTGCCAGCAGTGGGGGACGGGACAGGGGCTACGAGCAGTACTTC	CASSGGRDRGYEQYF
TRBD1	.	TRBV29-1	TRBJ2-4	TGCAGCGGAAGGGGGCGTGGAAACATTCAGTACTTC	CSGRGRGNIQYF
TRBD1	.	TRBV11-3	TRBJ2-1	TGTGCCAGCAGCTTAGATGCACAGGGGATGGGGTTGGATGAGCAGTTCTTC	CASSLDAQGMGLDEQFF
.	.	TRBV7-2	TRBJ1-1	TGTGCCAGCAGCTTAGCGCACGGGAATACTGAAGCTTTCTTT	CASSLAHGNTEAFF
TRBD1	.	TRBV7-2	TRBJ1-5	TGTGCCAGCAGCTTAGTTGGGACAGGGGTTCAGCCCCAGCATTTT	CASSLVGTGVQPQHF
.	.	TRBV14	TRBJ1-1	TGTGCCAGCAGCGATACTAGCGGGGCTTTCTTT	CASSDTSGAFF
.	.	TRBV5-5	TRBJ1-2	TGTGCCAGCAGCTTAGTAACTTCCGGGACCGGGAGGGATGGCTACACCTTC	CASSLVTSGTGRDGYTF
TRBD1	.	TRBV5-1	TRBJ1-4	TGCGCCAGCAGCTTTGCCCAGGGGGGATTAAATGAAAAACTGTTTTTT	CASSFAQGGLNEKLFF
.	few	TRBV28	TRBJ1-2	TGTGCCAGCAGGACGGGGGAGGGGCACTATGGCTACACCTTC	CASRTGEGHYGYTF